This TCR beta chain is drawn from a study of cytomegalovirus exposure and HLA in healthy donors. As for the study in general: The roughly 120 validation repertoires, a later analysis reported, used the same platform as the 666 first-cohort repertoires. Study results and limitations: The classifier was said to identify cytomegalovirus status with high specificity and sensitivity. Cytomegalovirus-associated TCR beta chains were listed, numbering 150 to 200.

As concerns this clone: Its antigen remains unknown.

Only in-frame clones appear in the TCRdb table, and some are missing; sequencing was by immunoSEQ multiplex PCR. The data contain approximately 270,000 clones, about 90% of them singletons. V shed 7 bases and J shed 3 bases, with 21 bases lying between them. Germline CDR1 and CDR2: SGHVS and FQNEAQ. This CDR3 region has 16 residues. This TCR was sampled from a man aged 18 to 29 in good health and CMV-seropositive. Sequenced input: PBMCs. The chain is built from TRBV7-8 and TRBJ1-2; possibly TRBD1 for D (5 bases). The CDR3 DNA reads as TGTGCCAGCACCAAAGGGGTCGGCAGAGACTACTATGGCTACACCTTC. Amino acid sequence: CASTKGVGRDYYGYTF.